This paragraph reports one TCR beta chain. Via MiXCR, TCRdb re-called the 5' RACE reads, giving one row per CDR3 protein. The data hold 550,000 to 750,000 distinct CDR3 sequences, with roughly 14% observed a single time. The CDR3 spans 14 residues. The V end was cut by 4 bases, the J end by 4 bases, with 13 bases between. The record originates from a study of T cells after yellow fever vaccination. The V call is TRBV23-1, the J call TRBJ2-5, with D perhaps matching TRBD1 (6 bases). TRBV23-1 qualifies as an ORF whose function is uncertain. Here the sequenced sample was PBMCs, taken on the day of the yellow fever booster vaccination. This clonotype was sampled from a man younger than 40 who received the YFV17D yellow fever vaccine. The CDR3 DNA sequence: TGCGCCAGCAGTCCAACAGGGTTGATAGAGACCCAGTACTTC. Residues: CASSPTGLIETQYF.